Below, 6 T cell receptor beta chains from the same sample are listed, as sequenced in a study of human T cells and chemical hapten exposure. One entry per CDR3 protein results from TCRdb running MiXCR on the RACE reads. The sample includes about 77,000 distinct CDR3 sequences, around 9.3% of them seen just once. Time point described: healthy volunteer bleed at 6 weeks. Total RNA was isolated from whole blood that had not been fractionated. Sequencing was done on a sample of whole blood. These TCRs come from a female donor in good health. Some clones in this sample may be carry-over from other donors' samples.

The V call is TRBV29-1, the J call TRBJ1-1; 7 bases are a match to TRBD1. The length of the CDR3 is 13 residues. Looked up from germline, CDR1 is SQVTM and CDR2 is ANQGSEA. The V and J ends lost 6 bases and 4 bases, in that order; junction bases with no gene match: 8. CDR3 residues: CSVNYRGGTEAFF. The CDR3 DNA is TGCAGCGTGAATTACAGGGGTGGCACTGAAGCTTTCTTT.

This clonotype was detected many times. V gene TRBV28 combines with J gene TRBJ1-5; no definite D call. From germline, CDR1 is MDHEN and CDR2 SYDVKM. The CDR3 covers 12 residues. The ends were cut back, 6 bases at V and 3 bases at J, with 6 bases in the middle. CDR3: CASRVLNQPQHF. The CDR3 nucleotides read TGTGCCAGCAGGGTCCTCAATCAGCCCCAGCATTTT.

This clonotype was seen only a few times. The chain joins TRBV19 to TRBJ1-2, with a tentative D call TRBD1 (6 bases). Germline CDR1 and CDR2: LNHDA and SQIVND (reference sequence). The CDR3 loop spans 15 amino acids. V was cut by 7 bases and J by 7 bases, with 22 bases left in between. This chain's CDR3 is CASTPMAGALSGYTF. In nucleotides, the CDR3 is TGTGCCAGTACCCCTATGGCGGGGGCGCTTAGTGGCTACACCTTC.

The V gene is TRBV20-1, the J gene TRBJ1-6; D ambiguous. Per the germline V gene, CDR1 is DFQATT and CDR2 is SNEGSKA (reference sequence). This CDR3 has 13 residues. Trimming took off 3 bases at V and 8 bases at J, with 11 bases between the two ends. DNA of the CDR3: TGCAGTGCTAGCAAACGGAGTGATTCACCCCTCCACTTT. As protein: CSASKRSDSPLHF.

This clonotype was recorded a few times. The V call is TRBV6-6, the J call TRBJ2-1; D unclear. V lost 5 bases to trimming and J lost 8 bases, with 7 bases between them. The CDR3 has 11 amino acids. The germline CDR1 and CDR2 sequences are MNHNY and SVGAGI (reference sequence). The CDR3 protein is CASSKVDEQFF. CDR3 in DNA: TGTGCCAGCAGTAAGGTCGATGAGCAGTTCTTC.

The genes are TRBV5-6 and TRBJ2-7; D gene unclear. The CDR3 extends over 11 amino acids. Germline CDR1 is SGHDT and CDR2 is YYEEEE. Trimming removed 2 bases from V and 7 bases from J, with 7 bases in between. The CDR3 coding sequence is TGTGCCAGCAGCTTCGTGTCTGAGCAGTACTTC. This encodes CASSFVSEQYF.